This TCR beta chain stems from a study of T cell responses to AZD1222 COVID-19 vaccine. Note on this clone: Its antigen is unknown.

Study results and caveats: Spike-wide vaccine-associated CD4 TCRs dominated at 160-218 and 743-854.

TCRdb's copy holds only in-frame clones and misses some; the assay was immunoSEQ multiplex PCR. The table records approximately 190,000 clones, about nine tenths of them present only once. The sample here was peripheral blood, taken on day 0 of AZD1222 vaccination. This TCR was sampled from an adult in good health.

CDR3 sequence (DNA): TGTGCCAGCAGTGAAAGGGACGCGGGGGATGGCTACACCTTC. This translates into CASSERDAGDGYTF. The rearrangement joins TRBV6-1 to TRBJ1-2, with D tentatively TRBD1 (5 bases). The CDR3 consists of 14 residues. From germline, CDR1 is MNHNS and CDR2 SASEGT. The V end lost 2 bases, the J end lost 6 bases, and 13 bases lay between the germline ends.